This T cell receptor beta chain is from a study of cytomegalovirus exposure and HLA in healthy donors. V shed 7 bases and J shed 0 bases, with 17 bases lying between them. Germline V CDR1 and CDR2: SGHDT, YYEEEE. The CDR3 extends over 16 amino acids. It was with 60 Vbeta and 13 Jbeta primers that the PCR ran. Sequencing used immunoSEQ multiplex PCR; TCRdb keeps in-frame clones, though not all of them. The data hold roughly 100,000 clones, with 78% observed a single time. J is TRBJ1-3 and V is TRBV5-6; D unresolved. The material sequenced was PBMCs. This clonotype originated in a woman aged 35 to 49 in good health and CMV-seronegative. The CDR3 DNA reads TGTGCCAGCGCCCTGGGCAGCTCACGCTCTGGAAACACCATATATTTT. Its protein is CASALGSSRSGNTIYF.